This T cell receptor (beta chain) originates from a study of blood T cell repertoires in COVID-19. Study in general: Samples of COVID-19 (acute and convalescent) were obtained from the United States, Italy and Spain. Nucleic acid was either cDNA or gDNA, and it came from T cells, B-cell-depleted T cells, or PBMCs.

V shed 2 bases and J shed 7 bases, with 9 bases lying between them. CDR3 length equals 12 residues. Germline V lookup: CDR1 GTSNPN, CDR2 SVGIG (reference sequence). Original handling: Estimation of nucleated cell counts was performed using reference gene primer amplification. Measured with immunoSEQ multiplex PCR; TCRdb has only the in-frame clones, and not every one. From that table come the V and J calls and clone size; the DNA was used to work out D and trimming. The profile shows about 70,000 clones, 80% to 90% of them singletons. This clone occurred once. The sample was peripheral blood. The rearrangement joins TRBV30 to TRBJ1-5; D gene ambiguous. This clonotype was obtained from a woman older than 75 with active or convalescent COVID-19. In nucleotides, the CDR3 is TGTGCCTGGAGTTTGTTTGGCCAGCCCCAGCATTTT. It translates to CAWSLFGQPQHF.